These 29 T cell receptor beta chains were all obtained from the same sample, sequenced in a study of graft-versus-host responses after intestinal transplantation. Processed graft tissue released its intraepithelial and lamina propria lymphocytes. Profiled with immunoSEQ multiplex PCR; TCRdb holds only in-frame clones, not every one. The sample records roughly 9,600 clones, 86% being singletons. Sequencing was performed on ileum tissue, taken just over 700 days after intestinal transplantation. The receptors were sampled from a human patient who received an intestinal transplant, so some T cells may come from the graft donor.

The chain has TRBV7-3 and TRBJ2-2; maybe TRBD2 (6 bases). V was pared by 5 bases and J by 5 bases, with 12 bases between. The CDR3 covers 14 residues. Looked up from germline, CDR1 is SGHTA and CDR2 is FQGTGA. CDR3 sequence reads: CASSPWAGTGELFF. The CDR3 DNA reads TGTGCCAGCAGCCCTTGGGCGGGAACCGGGGAGCTGTTTTTT.

As concerns this clone: Other DNA sequences in this specimen translate into the identical CDR3. The chain joins TRBV4-1 to TRBJ1-5, with D hard to call. This CDR3 region has 15 residues. V was shortened by 0 bases and J by 3 bases, with 9 bases between the two germline ends. CDR1 and CDR2 from the germline V gene are MGHRA and YSYEKL. The CDR3 region has the DNA TGCGCCAGCAGCCAAGATCCCAGTTCCAATCAGCCCCAGCATTTT. Translated, it gives CASSQDPSSNQPQHF.

CDR3 amino acids: CAWKGGSPNQPQHF. CDR3 sequence (DNA): TGTGCCTGGAAAGGGGGCAGTCCTAATCAGCCCCAGCATTTT. The rearrangement joins TRBV30 to TRBJ1-5; TRBD1 matches 7 bases. CDR3 size: 14 residues. Germline-derived CDR1 and CDR2 are GTSNPN and SVGIG (reference sequence). The junction had 7 bases not matched to a gene; V was cut back by 4 bases and J by 4 bases. The full variable domain, with the rest looked up from reference TRBV30 and TRBJ1-5, is SQTIHQWPATLVQPVGSPLSLECTVEGTSNPNLYWYRQAAGRGLQLLFYSVGIGQISSEVPQNLSASRPQDRQFILSSKKLLLSDSGFYLCAWKGGSPNQPQHFGDGTRLSIL.

V usage is TRBV2 and J usage is TRBJ2-7, with TRBD2 matching over 8 bases. Germline trimming cut 8 bases from V and 4 bases from J; bases unmatched to any gene: 7. Per the germline V gene, CDR1 is SNHLY and CDR2 is FYNNEI. The CDR3 runs 13 residues. CDR3 bases: TGTGCCAGCGTGGCGGGAGGAGCGTACGAGCAGTACTTC. This gives the protein CASVAGGAYEQYF.

The chain employs TRBV19 and TRBJ2-2; 12 positions agree with TRBD2. The CDR3 is 17 amino acids. V shed 1 base, J shed 0 bases, and the junction held 0 bases outside the gene matches. Germline V gives CDR1 LNHDA, CDR2 SQIVND (reference sequence). The CDR3 is CASSIGTSGANTGELFF. CDR3 sequence (DNA): TGTGCCAGTAGTATAGGGACTAGCGGGGCGAACACCGGGGAGCTGTTTTTT.

This clone was seen a handful of times. This chain uses TRBV4-1 with TRBJ1-5; 7 positions agree with TRBD1. Trimming at V came to 4 bases and at J to 0 bases, leaving 6 bases not matched to a gene. The CDR3 covers 16 residues. The germline V gene encodes CDR1 MGHRA and CDR2 YSYEKL. The CDR3 region is CASSPAGQLSNQPQHF. CDR3 sequence (DNA): TGCGCCAGCAGCCCGGCGGGACAGCTTAGCAATCAGCCCCAGCATTTT.

This clone was seen only a few times. This chain joins TRBV4-3 and TRBJ2-6; tentative D call: TRBD1 (6 bases). The germline V gene has CDR1 LGHNA and CDR2 YSLEER. V was shortened by 0 bases and J by 3 bases, with 9 bases between the two germline ends. This CDR3 is built from 16 residues. The CDR3 protein is CASSQDTRGGANVLTF. As DNA, the CDR3 is TGCGCCAGCAGCCAAGATACCAGGGGTGGGGCCAACGTCCTGACTTTC.

V usage is TRBV29-1 and J usage is TRBJ1-1; possible D gene TRBD1, 5 bases. The CDR3 has 10 residues. V was cut by 6 bases and J by 3 bases, with 5 bases left in between. The germline V gene has CDR1 SQVTM and CDR2 ANQGSEA. The CDR3 region has the DNA TGCAGCGTGGGACACACTGAAGCTTTCTTT. Its translation: CSVGHTEAFF.

V usage is TRBV4-2 and J usage is TRBJ2-1; 9 bases are shared with TRBD2. CDR1 and CDR2 (germline): LGHNA, YNFKEQ. The trim removed 0 bases at V and 1 base at J, leaving 7 bases unmatched. The length of the CDR3 is 18 residues. In nucleotides, the CDR3 is TGTGCCAGCAGCCAAGATCGGAGAGCGGGGGGTTCCTACAATGAGCAGTTCTTC. Residues: CASSQDRRAGGSYNEQFF.

The chain links TRBV4-1 to TRBJ2-2; 8 bases are shared with TRBD2. V dropped 1 base and J dropped 4; count of bases not matched to a gene: 11. The CDR3 sequence is 18 residues long. CDR1 and CDR2 from the germline V gene are MGHRA and YSYEKL. The DNA for the CDR3 is TGCGCCAGCAGCCAAGCTTCCGGACTAGCCGGGGGCACCGGGGAGCTGTTTTTT. Protein sequence: CASSQASGLAGGTGELFF.

The chain recombines TRBV12-5 with TRBJ1-1, with D unresolved. V gave up 1 base and J gave up 4 bases, with 10 bases separating them. Germline-derived CDR1 and CDR2 are LGHNT and FRNRAP. This CDR3 contains 14 residues. The DNA of the CDR3 is TGTGCTAGTGGTTTGGGGGCTCTGGGCACTGAAGCTTTCTTT. Its translation is CASGLGALGTEAFF.

V is TRBV5-1 and J is TRBJ2-5, with D unresolved. V was pared by 0 bases and J by 2 bases, with 14 bases between. The CDR3 contains 16 residues. Germline assignment: CDR1 SGHRS and CDR2 YFSETQ. CDR3 region: CASSLGPAPRQETQYF. CDR3 nucleotide sequence: TGCGCCAGCAGCTTGGGCCCAGCCCCGAGACAAGAGACCCAGTACTTC.

The rearrangement uses TRBV14 and TRBJ2-7, with D perhaps matching TRBD1 (6 bases). CDR1 is SGHDN and CDR2 is FVKESK in the germline V gene. V lost 1 base and J lost 5, with 15 bases in between. This CDR3 comprises 15 residues. CDR3 nucleotides: TGTGCCAGCAGCCAAGGTGCCAGGGGTTCAGACGAGCAGTACTTC. It encodes CASSQGARGSDEQYF. Using reference TRBV14 and TRBJ2-7 for the parts outside the CDR3, the full variable domain is EAGVTQFPSHSVIEKGQTVTLRCDPISGHDNLYWYRRVMGKEIKFLLHFVKESKQDESGMPNNRFLAERTGGTYSTLKVQPAELEDSGVYFCASSQGARGSDEQYFGPGTRLTVT.

The J gene is TRBJ1-5, the V gene TRBV28, with TRBD1 matching 8 bases. CDR1 MDHEN and CDR2 SYDVKM come from the germline V gene. V lost 5 bases to trimming and J lost 2 bases; unmatched junction nucleotides: 8. This CDR3 is built from 16 residues. The CDR3 is CASSHRQGTGNQPQHF. In DNA, the CDR3 is TGTGCCAGCAGTCATAGACAGGGGACGGGCAATCAGCCCCAGCATTTT.

The V and J genes are TRBV9 and TRBJ1-1, with D tentatively TRBD1 (5 bases). The CDR3 covers 16 residues. CDR1 and CDR2 from the germline V gene are SGDLS and YYNGEE. The germline V and J ends were trimmed by 3 bases and 1 base, with 16 bases remaining between them. The CDR3 loop reads CASSAGTPSGNTEAFF. The CDR3 DNA reads as TGTGCCAGCAGCGCCGGGACTCCCAGTGGGAACACTGAAGCTTTCTTT.

This clone was recorded only once. The chain employs TRBV5-1 and TRBJ1-2; no definite D call. The V and J ends lost 0 bases and 12 bases respectively, with 18 bases between them. The germline gives CDR1 SGHRS, CDR2 YFSETQ. The CDR3 spans 14 residues. The CDR3 sequence: CASSLDGPTWRDTF. CDR3 in DNA: TGCGCCAGCAGCTTGGATGGTCCGACATGGAGGGACACCTTC.

The chain joins TRBV18 to TRBJ2-3; D gene ambiguous. V was clipped by 3 bases and J by 6 bases, with 10 bases between them. The CDR3 has 13 amino acids. Germline V gene data show CDR1 as KGHSH and CDR2 as LQKENI. CDR3 DNA: TGTGCCAGCTCACCGCTGGTCAGGGATACGCAGTATTTT. This codes for CASSPLVRDTQYF.

This clone was counted a few times. CDR3 region: CASSVQGDRGSPLHF. The CDR3 nucleotides read TGTGCCAGCAGCGTACAGGGGGATAGAGGGTCACCCCTCCACTTT. The rearrangement links TRBV9 to TRBJ1-6, with 7 bases matching TRBD1. Germline V gives CDR1 SGDLS, CDR2 YYNGEE. The V gene end was trimmed by 1 base and the J gene end by 10 bases; junction bases not matched to a gene: 8. The CDR3 spans 15 residues.

The chain carries TRBV27 and TRBJ1-5, with 10 bases fitting TRBD1. CDR1 and CDR2 (germline): MNHEY, SMNVEV (reference sequence). The CDR3 consists of 17 residues. V trimming: 6 bases; J trimming: 3 bases; junction bases outside the gene matches: 11. The CDR3 DNA sequence: TGTGCCAGCAGAGCTCTCCTGGGACAGGGGAACAATCAGCCCCAGCATTTT. As protein: CASRALLGQGNNQPQHF.

V and J are TRBV7-9 and TRBJ1-1; D not certain. V lost 1 base and J 1 base, leaving 7 bases between the germline ends. The CDR3 contains 14 residues. The germline V gene encodes CDR1 SEHNR and CDR2 FQNEAQ (reference sequence). The CDR3 loop is CASSLVASNTEAFF. The CDR3 nucleotides read TGTGCCAGCAGCTTAGTAGCGTCGAACACTGAAGCTTTCTTT.

J is TRBJ2-5 and V is TRBV2, with no clear D. The CDR3 contains 11 residues. V was shortened by 7 bases and J by 4 bases, with 7 bases between the two germline ends. CDR1 is SNHLY and CDR2 is FYNNEI in the germline V gene. The chain's CDR3 is CASMNRETQYF. The DNA of the CDR3 is TGTGCCAGCATGAATCGAGAGACCCAGTACTTC. The full variable domain, completed using reference TRBV2 and TRBJ2-5, is EPEVTQTPSHQVTQMGQEVILRCVPISNHLYFYWYRQILGQKVEFLVSFYNNEISEKSEIFDDQFSVERPDGSNFTLKIRSTKLEDSAMYFCASMNRETQYFGPGTRLLVL.

The V call is TRBV30, the J call TRBJ1-5, with 8 bases lining up with TRBD1. The CDR3 has 13 amino acids. Trimming cost V 6 bases and J 5 bases; bases outside gene matches: 6. Germline CDR1 and CDR2: GTSNPN and SVGIG (reference sequence). The CDR3 protein is CACNTGGDQPQHF. In DNA form, the CDR3 reads TGTGCCTGTAATACAGGGGGAGATCAGCCCCAGCATTTT.

The chain joins TRBV19 to TRBJ1-4, with TRBD1 as a possible D gene (5 bases). The germline V and J ends were trimmed by 10 bases and 6 bases, with 18 bases remaining between them. CDR1 is LNHDA and CDR2 is SQIVND in the germline V gene (reference sequence). The CDR3 loop spans 14 amino acids. The CDR3 protein is CATSIGTVDEKLFF. CDR3 sequence (DNA): TGTGCCACCTCTATTGGGACGGTCGATGAAAAACTGTTTTTT.

The chain uses TRBV18 and TRBJ2-5; maybe TRBD1 (6 bases). Trimming removed 4 bases at V and 2 bases at J, with 17 bases between. The V gene's germline CDR1 is KGHSH and CDR2 LQKENI. This CDR3 spans 16 amino acids. CDR3 sequence reads: CASSRFRDTGQETQYF. The CDR3 DNA follows: TGTGCCAGCTCACGGTTCCGGGACACCGGGCAAGAGACCCAGTACTTC.

The count of this clone is one. This sequence joins TRBV6-5 and TRBJ2-3; D might be TRBD2 (6 bases). In germline, CDR1 is MNHEY, CDR2 SVGAGI. The CDR3 contains 14 residues. Trimming took 3 bases from V and 2 from J, leaving 9 bases between them. This chain's CDR3 is CASSYGGNTDTQYF. The CDR3 region has the DNA TGTGCCAGCAGTTATGGGGGGAACACAGATACGCAGTATTTT.

CDR3 nucleotides: TGTGCCAGCAGCTCCTCTGGGGGGGCGGGAGTCCCTACCTACGAGCAGTACTTC. Its translation: CASSSSGGAGVPTYEQYF. The V and J genes are TRBV11-3 and TRBJ2-7; possible D gene TRBD2, 7 bases. The CDR3 extends over 18 amino acids. V gave up 4 bases and J gave up 2 bases, with 24 bases separating them. Germline CDR1 is SGHNT and CDR2 is YENEEA.

The rearrangement links TRBV4-2 to TRBJ2-7, with TRBD1 matching over 10 bases. With 5 bases clipped from V and 7 bases from J, the junction kept 8 bases outside the gene matches. The CDR3 length is 14 residues. The germline V gene has CDR1 LGHNA and CDR2 YNFKEQ. The DNA of the CDR3 is TGTGCCAGCAGCTTGGACAGGGGGACGCGAGAGCAGTACTTC. Its protein product is CASSLDRGTREQYF.

The V gene is TRBV30, the J gene TRBJ2-1, with D perhaps given as TRBD1 or TRBD2 (5 bases each). The CDR3 runs 13 residues. The V and J ends lost 4 bases and 4 bases respectively, with 11 bases between them. CDR1 GTSNPN and CDR2 SVGIG come from the germline V gene (reference sequence). CDR3 bases: TGTGCCTGGAACCGGGACCGTTACAATGAGCAGTTCTTC. This codes for CAWNRDRYNEQFF.

The gene calls are TRBV5-6 and TRBJ1-2; D call uncertain. The CDR3 length is 14 residues. Trimming took off 0 bases at V and 3 bases at J, with 9 bases between the two ends. Per germline, CDR1 SGHDT and CDR2 YYEEEE. The CDR3 nucleotides read TGTGCCAGCAGCTTGGGCAGGAGCGACTATGGCTACACCTTC. Translating gives CASSLGRSDYGYTF. Complete variable domain (other parts from reference TRBV5-6 and TRBJ1-2): DAGVTQSPTHLIKTRGQQVTLRCSPKSGHDTVSWYQQALGQGPQFIFQYYEEEERQRGNFPDRFSGHQFPNYSSELNVNALLLGDSALYLCASSLGRSDYGYTFGSGTRLTVV.